This paragraph reports one T cell receptor (beta chain). Its specificity is unknown. TCRdb's table, derived via immunoSEQ multiplex PCR, lists solely in-frame clones and lacks some. Here the sample spans about 120,000 clones, 85% to 90% being singletons. The sample comes from a study of T cell responses to AZD1222 COVID-19 vaccine. At the level of the study: Timing groups of about 4 and about 12 weeks for second doses were pooled. Regarding the study as a whole: Samples come after the peak T cell response, not at day 14. Clonal diversity was possibly underestimated; the donors were predominantly white British and more often female. Spike regions recognized by vaccine-associated CD4 TCRs spanned the protein, led by 160-218 and 743-854.

V lost 3 bases to trimming and J lost 3 bases, with 10 bases between them. CDR3 size: 13 residues. CDR1 and CDR2 from the germline V gene are SGDLS and YYNGEE. The sample here was peripheral blood, taken on day 0 of AZD1222 vaccination. This sequence was found in an adult in good health. V gene TRBV9 combines with J gene TRBJ2-7, with TRBD1 as a possible D gene (6 bases). The CDR3 nucleotides read TGTGCCAGCAGCGGCATACAGGGCTACGAGCAGTACTTC. This sequence encodes CASSGIQGYEQYF. Full variable domain (missing parts from reference TRBV9 and TRBJ2-7): DSGVTQTPKHLITATGQRVTLRCSPRSGDLSVYWYQQSLDQGLQFLIQYYNGEERAKGNILERFSAQQFPDLHSELNLSSLELGDSALYFCASSGIQGYEQYFGPGTRLTVT.